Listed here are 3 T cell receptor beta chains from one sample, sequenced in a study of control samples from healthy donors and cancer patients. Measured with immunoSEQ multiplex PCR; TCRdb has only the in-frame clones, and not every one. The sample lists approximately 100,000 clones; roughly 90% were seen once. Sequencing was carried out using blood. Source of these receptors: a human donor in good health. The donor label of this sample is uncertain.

The CDR3 region is CASIREGVSTDTQYF. CDR3 in DNA: TGTGCCAGCATCCGTGAAGGGGTCTCAACAGATACGCAGTATTTT. The chain links TRBV5-6 to TRBJ2-3, with D perhaps TRBD1 (5 bases). This CDR3 is 15 amino acids long. The V end was cut by 6 bases, the J end by 3 bases, with 17 bases between. Germline assignment: CDR1 SGHDT and CDR2 YYEEEE.

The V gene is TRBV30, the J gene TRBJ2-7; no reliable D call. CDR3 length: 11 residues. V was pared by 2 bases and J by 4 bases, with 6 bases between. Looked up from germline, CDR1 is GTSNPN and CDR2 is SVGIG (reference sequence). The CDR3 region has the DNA TGTGCCTGGAGTCTAGGTTACGAGCAGTACGTC. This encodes CAWSLGYEQYV.

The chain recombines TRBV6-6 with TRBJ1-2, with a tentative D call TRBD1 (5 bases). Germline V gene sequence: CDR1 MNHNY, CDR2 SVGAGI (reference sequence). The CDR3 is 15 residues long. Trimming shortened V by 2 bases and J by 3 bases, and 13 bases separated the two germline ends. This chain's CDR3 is CASSYGRGRDYGYTF. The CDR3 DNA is TGTGCCAGCAGTTACGGGCGCGGCAGGGACTATGGCTACACCTTC.